The T cell receptor (beta chain) under discussion was sequenced for a study of beta chain features in type 1 diabetes. The overall study: Cell yields, gender and age were comparable in patients and healthy donors.

Expressed TCRB transcripts were sequenced after all isolated RNA was converted to cDNA. This table comes from immunoSEQ multiplex PCR, and its TCRdb copy is limited to in-frame clones, with some not included. The sample contains 640,000 or so clones, about 14% of which appear only once. Study-wide results and limits: All four CD4+ subsets of Type 1 diabetes patients contained TCRB CDR3s that were moderately but significantly shorter.

Germline V gene sequence: CDR1 LNHDA, CDR2 SQIVND (reference sequence). The CDR3 consists of 12 residues. Trimming left V 3 bases short and J 8 bases short, with 10 bases between. In its sample, this clone was seen a few times. Its antigen is not known. This chain joins TRBV19 and TRBJ1-2, with D hard to call. Input material: naive CD4+ T cells from blood. This clonotype was obtained from a man aged 18-30 years with type 1 diabetes. The CDR3 DNA reads as TGTGCCAGTAGTATTGAGGAGAGGGGCTACACCTTC. Translating gives CASSIEERGYTF.